The T cell receptor (beta chain) under discussion was sequenced for a study of blood T cell repertoires in COVID-19. Produced via immunoSEQ multiplex PCR; TCRdb's table is partial and in-frame only. The table has fewer than 200,000 clones, under 90% seen once; the top ten hold about 7%. Germline V gene data show CDR1 as LGHDT and CDR2 as YNNKEL (reference sequence). This CDR3 has 16 residues. V dropped 0 bases and J dropped 3 bases, with 15 bases sitting between them. This clonotype was obtained from a human donor in a cohort sampled during active COVID-19. Material: peripheral blood. V gene TRBV3-1 (or the pseudogene TRBV3-2) combines with J gene TRBJ2-7, with D possibly being TRBD2 (5 bases). CDR3 DNA sequence: TGTGCCAGCAGCCAAGATGTTGAGGCGGGCATCTACGAGCAGTACTTC. Translated, it gives CASSQDVEAGIYEQYF.